Listed here are 18 T cell receptor beta chains from one sample, sequenced in a study of cytomegalovirus exposure and HLA in healthy donors. Sequenced by immunoSEQ multiplex PCR; TCRdb stores in-frame clones only, minus some. The sample has under 250,000 clones, about 90% seen once. Source material: PBMCs. The receptors come from a woman younger than 35 in good health and CMV-seronegative.

The chain employs TRBV27 and TRBJ2-4; TRBD2 matches 10 bases. V trimming: 5 bases; J trimming: 9 bases; junction bases outside the gene matches: 10. The CDR3 is 15 residues long. The germline CDR1 and CDR2 sequences are MNHEY and SMNVEV (reference sequence). The CDR3 sequence is CASSVRELAGFIQYF. As DNA, the CDR3 is TGTGCCAGCAGTGTTAGGGAACTAGCGGGATTCATTCAGTACTTC.

The chain uses TRBV27 and TRBJ1-1, with D possibly matching TRBD1 (5 bases). Per the germline V gene, CDR1 is MNHEY and CDR2 is SMNVEV (reference sequence). V lost 3 bases and J lost 0, with 8 bases in between. This CDR3 is 14 amino acids long. CDR3 in DNA: TGTGCCAGCAGTTTCACAGGACTGAACACTGAAGCTTTCTTT. It is translated as CASSFTGLNTEAFF.

A single count supports this clone. V usage is TRBV7-2 and J usage is TRBJ1-4; D is unresolved. V was shortened by 3 bases and J by 7 bases, with 6 bases between the two germline ends. This CDR3 is 12 amino acids long. CDR1 SGHTA and CDR2 FQGNSA come from the germline V gene. The DNA of the CDR3 is TGTGCCAGCAGCTTGGGGAGTGAAAAACTGTTTTTT. Translated: CASSLGSEKLFF.

This rearrangement joins TRBV5-1 to TRBJ1-1, with D possibly matching TRBD1 (5 bases). V gave up 0 bases and J gave up 12 bases, with 21 bases separating them. CDR3 size: 15 residues. From germline, CDR1 is SGHRS and CDR2 YFSETQ. The chain's CDR3 is CASSLAISGGPGTFF. The CDR3 region has the DNA TGCGCCAGCAGCTTGGCGATTTCGGGGGGTCCGGGAACTTTCTTT.

The chain couples TRBV19 to TRBJ2-2, with 10 bases matching TRBD1. The CDR3 totals 14 residues. V trimming: 7 bases; J trimming: 7 bases; junction bases outside the gene matches: 6. Germline-derived CDR1 and CDR2 are LNHDA and SQIVND (reference sequence). The CDR3 loop is CASTPGQGIGELFF. The CDR3 coding sequence is TGTGCCAGTACCCCGGGACAGGGGATCGGGGAGCTGTTTTTT.

In this sample, this clone turned up once. V gene TRBV11-3 combines with J gene TRBJ2-1, with 12 bases fitting TRBD2. Germline-derived CDR1 and CDR2 are SGHNT and YENEEA. Unmatched junction bases numbered 4, after V lost 1 base and J lost 9 bases. The CDR3 extends over 15 amino acids. CDR3 bases: TGTGCCAGCAGCTTAGGGACTAGCGGGAATGGTGAGCAGTTCTTC. Its protein is CASSLGTSGNGEQFF.

V gene TRBV5-1 combines with J gene TRBJ2-2, with 14 bases fitting TRBD2. Germline CDR1 is SGHRS and CDR2 is YFSETQ. This CDR3 contains 17 residues. J gave up 2 bases and V 4 bases, and 4 bases lay outside the gene matches. The CDR3 DNA reads as TGCGCCAGCAGCCACGGACTAGCGGGAGGTAACACCGGGGAGCTGTTTTTT. Encoded protein: CASSHGLAGGNTGELFF.

The chain employs TRBV11-2 and TRBJ1-2; the D is unclear. V was trimmed by 5 bases and J by 8 bases, leaving 6 bases between them. Germline lookup yields CDR1 SGHAT and CDR2 FQNNGV. This CDR3 contains 10 residues. The CDR3 spells CASSLFGYTF. DNA for the CDR3: TGTGCCAGCAGCCTTTTCGGCTACACCTTC.

This clone appeared once. J is TRBJ2-7 and V is TRBV19; perhaps TRBD1 as D (6 bases). The CDR3 has 14 residues. Germline V lookup: CDR1 LNHDA, CDR2 SQIVND (reference sequence). V was pared by 4 bases and J by 3 bases, with 13 bases between. The CDR3 bases are TGTGCCAGTAGTACACAGGGAACCCTCTACGAGCAGTACTTC. Translated, it gives CASSTQGTLYEQYF.

As concerns this clone: One end of the junction fails to match germline, which may point to a read error. This chain links TRBV6-6 with TRBJ2-3, with D perhaps TRBD1 (5 bases). The length of the CDR3 is 11 residues. Per the germline V gene, CDR1 is MNHNY and CDR2 is SVGAGI (reference sequence). The CDR3 DNA reads TGTGCCAGCAGTTACGCCCCACAGGCAGCCTTT. This sequence encodes CASSYAPQAAF.

This chain links TRBV9 with TRBJ2-7; 11 bases fit TRBD2. Germline trimming cut 4 bases from V and 2 bases from J; bases unmatched to any gene: 8. This CDR3 is 16 amino acids long. Germline V gene data show CDR1 as SGDLS and CDR2 as YYNGEE. CDR3: CASSLTGTSGTYEQYF. Here the CDR3 DNA reads TGTGCCAGCAGCTTAACCGGGACTAGCGGCACCTACGAGCAGTACTTC.

V is TRBV9 and J is TRBJ1-1; the match to TRBD1 covers 10 bases. From germline, CDR1 is SGDLS and CDR2 YYNGEE. V lost 0 bases, J lost 3 bases, and 5 bases stayed unmatched. This CDR3 region has 16 residues. The CDR3 DNA reads TGTGCCAGCAGCGTAGTCTTAGGACAGGGGGACACTGAAGCTTTCTTT. Residues: CASSVVLGQGDTEAFF. The complete variable domain, with remaining parts taken from reference TRBV9 and TRBJ1-1, reads DSGVTQTPKHLITATGQRVTLRCSPRSGDLSVYWYQQSLDQGLQFLIQYYNGEERAKGNILERFSAQQFPDLHSELNLSSLELGDSALYFCASSVVLGQGDTEAFFGQGTRLTVV.

The V gene is TRBV15, the J gene TRBJ1-5; weak D call: TRBD1 (5 bases). The V gene's germline CDR1 is LNHNV and CDR2 YYDKDF (reference sequence). CDR3 length: 15 amino acids. V lost 5 bases and J 5 bases, leaving 16 bases between the germline ends. The CDR3 is CATSGVQGDDQPQHF. CDR3 DNA sequence: TGTGCCACCAGCGGAGTCCAGGGTGACGATCAGCCCCAGCATTTT.

This clone was seen only once. J is TRBJ1-2 and V is TRBV21-1. TRBV21-1 is described as a pseudogene. CDR3 length: 12 amino acids. CDR3 in DNA: TGTGCCAGCAGCAAACTCGGCTATGGCTACACCTTC. Translation: CASSKLGYGYTF.

The count of this clone is one. The V gene is TRBV15, the J gene TRBJ1-2; no firm D call. Trimming took 1 base from V and 8 from J, leaving 11 bases between them. Germline V gives CDR1 LNHNV, CDR2 YYDKDF (reference sequence). The CDR3 is made up of 13 amino acids. DNA for the CDR3: TGTGCCACCAGCAGAGCTACTAGGGTCGGCTACACCTTC. This translates into CATSRATRVGYTF. Looking up the rest from reference TRBV15 and TRBJ1-2 gives the full variable domain: DAMVIQNPRYQVTQFGKPVTLSCSQTLNHNVMYWYQQKSSQAPKLLFHYYDKDFNNEADTPDNFQSRRPNTSFCFLDIRSPGLGDTAMYLCATSRATRVGYTFGSGTRLTVV.

This sequence joins TRBV28 and TRBJ1-4; D unclear. V was cut by 6 bases and J by 0 bases, with 14 bases left in between. The CDR3 has 16 amino acids. CDR1 MDHEN and CDR2 SYDVKM come from the germline V gene. The CDR3 sequence: CASRPSGVPTNEKLFF. CDR3 bases: TGTGCCAGCAGGCCGTCCGGAGTACCAACTAATGAAAAACTGTTTTTT.

This clone was seen only a few times. The chain employs TRBV7-3 and TRBJ2-7; tentatively, D is TRBD1 (6 bases). Germline lookup yields CDR1 SGHTA and CDR2 FQGTGA. Trimming took off 2 bases at V and 6 bases at J, with 17 bases between the two ends. The CDR3 runs to 15 residues. The CDR3 sequence: CASSLGLTGSGEQYF. The CDR3 nucleotides read TGTGCCAGCAGCTTAGGCCTCACAGGGTCGGGCGAGCAGTACTTC. Full variable domain (rest looked up from reference TRBV7-3 and TRBJ2-7): GAGVSQTPSNKVTEKGKYVELRCDPISGHTALYWYRQSLGQGPEFLIYFQGTGAADDSGLPNDRFFAVRPEGSVSTLKIQRTERGDSAVYLCASSLGLTGSGEQYFGPGTRLTVT.

J is TRBJ1-1 and V is TRBV6-6; D call uncertain. This CDR3 is built from 13 residues. V was cut by 2 bases and J by 1 base, with 5 bases left in between. Germline V gene lookup returns CDR1 MNHNY and CDR2 SVGAGI (reference sequence). This CDR3 is CASSYRANTEAFF. The CDR3 DNA sequence: TGTGCCAGCAGTTACCGAGCGAACACTGAAGCTTTCTTT.